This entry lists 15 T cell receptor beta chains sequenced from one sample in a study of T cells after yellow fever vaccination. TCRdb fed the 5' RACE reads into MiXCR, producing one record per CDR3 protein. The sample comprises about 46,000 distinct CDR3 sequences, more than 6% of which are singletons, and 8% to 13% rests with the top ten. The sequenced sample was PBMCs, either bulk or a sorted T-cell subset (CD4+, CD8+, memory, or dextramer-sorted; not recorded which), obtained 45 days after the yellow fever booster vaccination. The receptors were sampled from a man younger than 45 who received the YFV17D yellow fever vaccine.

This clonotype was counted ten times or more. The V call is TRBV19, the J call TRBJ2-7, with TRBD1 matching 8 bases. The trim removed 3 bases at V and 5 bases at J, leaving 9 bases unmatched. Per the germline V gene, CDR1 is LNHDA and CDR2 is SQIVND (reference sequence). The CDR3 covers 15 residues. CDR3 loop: CASSIGTGPLNEQYF. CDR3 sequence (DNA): TGTGCCAGTAGTATTGGGACAGGACCCTTGAACGAGCAGTACTTC. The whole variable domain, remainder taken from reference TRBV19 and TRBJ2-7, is DGGITQSPKYLFRKEGQNVTLSCEQNLNHDAMYWYRQDPGQGLRLIYYSQIVNDFQKGDIAEGYSVSREKKESFPLTVTSAQKNPTAFYLCASSIGTGPLNEQYFGPGTRLTVT.

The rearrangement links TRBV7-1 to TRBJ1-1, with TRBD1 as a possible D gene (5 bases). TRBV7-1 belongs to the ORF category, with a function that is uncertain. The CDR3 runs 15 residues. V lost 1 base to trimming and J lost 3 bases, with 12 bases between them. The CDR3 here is CASSSGRGADTEAFF. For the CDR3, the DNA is TGTGCCAGCAGCTCAGGAAGGGGCGCGGACACTGAAGCTTTCTTT.

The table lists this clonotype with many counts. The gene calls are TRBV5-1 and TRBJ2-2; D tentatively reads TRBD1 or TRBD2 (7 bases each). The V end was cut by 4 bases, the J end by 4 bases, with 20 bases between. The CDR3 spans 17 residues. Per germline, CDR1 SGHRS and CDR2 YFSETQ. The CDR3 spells CASSPRQGGFSTGELFF. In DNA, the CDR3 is TGCGCCAGCAGCCCACGACAGGGAGGGTTTAGCACCGGGGAGCTGTTTTTT. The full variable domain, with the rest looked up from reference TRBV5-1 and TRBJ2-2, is KAGVTQTPRYLIKTRGQQVTLSCSPISGHRSVSWYQQTPGQGLQFLFEYFSETQRNKGNFPGRFSGRQFSNSRSEMNVSTLELGDSALYLCASSPRQGGFSTGELFFGEGSRLTVL.

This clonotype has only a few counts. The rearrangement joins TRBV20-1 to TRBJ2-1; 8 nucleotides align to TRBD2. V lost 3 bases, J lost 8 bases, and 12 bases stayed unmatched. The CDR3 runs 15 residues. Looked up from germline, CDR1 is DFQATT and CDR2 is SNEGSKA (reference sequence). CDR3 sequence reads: CSARPTRGGFDEQFF. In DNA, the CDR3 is TGCAGTGCTAGGCCTACCCGGGGGGGTTTCGATGAGCAGTTCTTC.

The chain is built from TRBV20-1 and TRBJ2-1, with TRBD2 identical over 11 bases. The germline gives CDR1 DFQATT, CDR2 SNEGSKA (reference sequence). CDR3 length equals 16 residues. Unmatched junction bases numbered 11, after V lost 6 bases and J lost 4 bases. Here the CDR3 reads CSAIGLAGLGYNEQFF. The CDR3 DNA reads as TGCAGTGCAATCGGACTAGCGGGTTTAGGGTACAATGAGCAGTTCTTC.

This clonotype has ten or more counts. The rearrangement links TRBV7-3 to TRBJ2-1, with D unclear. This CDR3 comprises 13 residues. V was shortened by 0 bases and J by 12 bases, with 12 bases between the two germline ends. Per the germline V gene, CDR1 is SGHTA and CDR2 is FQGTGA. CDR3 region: CASSLTTRGWQFF. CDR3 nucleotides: TGTGCCAGCAGCTTAACCACGAGAGGTTGGCAGTTCTTC.

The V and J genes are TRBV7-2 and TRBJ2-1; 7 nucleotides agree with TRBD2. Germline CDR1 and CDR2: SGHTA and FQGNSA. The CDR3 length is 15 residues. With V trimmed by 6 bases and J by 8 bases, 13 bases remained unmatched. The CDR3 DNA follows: TGTGCCAGCAGACCACCGGGAGGCCCCGGGGATGAGCAGTTCTTC. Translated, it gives CASRPPGGPGDEQFF. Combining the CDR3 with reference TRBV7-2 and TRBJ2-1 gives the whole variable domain GAGVSQSPSNKVTEKGKDVELRCDPISGHTALYWYRQSLGQGLEFLIYFQGNSAPDKSGLPSDRFSAERTGGSVSTLTIQRTQQEDSAVYLCASRPPGGPGDEQFFGPGTRLTVL.

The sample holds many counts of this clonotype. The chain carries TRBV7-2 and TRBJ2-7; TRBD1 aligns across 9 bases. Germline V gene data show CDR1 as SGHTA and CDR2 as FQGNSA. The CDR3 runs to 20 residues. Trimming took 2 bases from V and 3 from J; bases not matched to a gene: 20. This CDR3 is CASSLTLLGQGMGGYYEQYF. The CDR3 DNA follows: TGTGCCAGCAGCTTAACCCTCCTGGGACAGGGAATGGGGGGCTACTACGAGCAGTACTTC.

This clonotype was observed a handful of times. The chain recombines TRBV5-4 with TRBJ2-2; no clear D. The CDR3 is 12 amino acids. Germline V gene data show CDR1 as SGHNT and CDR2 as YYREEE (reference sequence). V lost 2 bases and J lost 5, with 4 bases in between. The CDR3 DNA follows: TGTGCCAGCAGCTTTGTTACCGGGGAGCTGTTTTTT. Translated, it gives CASSFVTGELFF.

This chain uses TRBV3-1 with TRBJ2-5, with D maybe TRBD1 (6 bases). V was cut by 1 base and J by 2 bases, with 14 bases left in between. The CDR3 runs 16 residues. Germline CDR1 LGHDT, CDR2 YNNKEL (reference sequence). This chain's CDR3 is CASSQGAGANQETQYF. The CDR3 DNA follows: TGTGCCAGCAGCCAAGGGGCAGGGGCCAATCAAGAGACCCAGTACTTC.

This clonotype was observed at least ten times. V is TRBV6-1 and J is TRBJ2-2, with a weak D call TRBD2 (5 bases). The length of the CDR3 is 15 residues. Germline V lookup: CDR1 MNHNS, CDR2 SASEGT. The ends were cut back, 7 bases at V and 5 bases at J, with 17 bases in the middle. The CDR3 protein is CASTPPRSGTGELFF. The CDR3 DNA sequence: TGTGCCAGCACCCCCCCGAGGTCGGGGACCGGGGAGCTGTTTTTT.

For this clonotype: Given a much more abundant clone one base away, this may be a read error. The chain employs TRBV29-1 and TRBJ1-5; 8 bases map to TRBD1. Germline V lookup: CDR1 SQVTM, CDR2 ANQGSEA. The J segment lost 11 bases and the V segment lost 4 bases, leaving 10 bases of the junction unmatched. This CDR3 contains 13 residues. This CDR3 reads CSVVWGRGQTQHF. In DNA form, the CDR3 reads TGCAGCGTTGTATGGGGCAGGGGGCAGACCCAGCATTTT.

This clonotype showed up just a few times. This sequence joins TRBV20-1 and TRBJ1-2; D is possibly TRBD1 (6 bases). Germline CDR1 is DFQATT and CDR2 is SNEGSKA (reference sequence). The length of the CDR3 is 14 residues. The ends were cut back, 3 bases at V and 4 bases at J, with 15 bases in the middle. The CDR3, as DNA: TGCAGTGCTAGGATGTCGGGGGCCGGCTATGGCTACACCTTC. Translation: CSARMSGAGYGYTF.

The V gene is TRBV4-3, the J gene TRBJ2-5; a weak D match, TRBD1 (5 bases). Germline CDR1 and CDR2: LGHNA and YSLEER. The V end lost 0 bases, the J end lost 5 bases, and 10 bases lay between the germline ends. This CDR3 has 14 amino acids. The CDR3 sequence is CASSQDRATETQYF. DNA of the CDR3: TGCGCCAGCAGCCAAGACAGGGCTACGGAGACCCAGTACTTC.

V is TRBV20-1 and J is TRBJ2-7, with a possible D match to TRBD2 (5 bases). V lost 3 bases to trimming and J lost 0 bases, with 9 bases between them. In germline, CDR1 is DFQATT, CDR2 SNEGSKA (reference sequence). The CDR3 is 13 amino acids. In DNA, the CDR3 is TGCAGTGCTAGGGACTTCAGCTCCTACGAGCAGTACTTC. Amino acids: CSARDFSSYEQYF.